This is a list of T cell receptor beta chains from one sample in a study of post-analysis software for immune sequencing data. TCRdb re-derived calls from the PCR reads in MiXCR, one entry per CDR3 protein. Of hundreds of thousands of distinct CDR3 sequences in the sample, around 44% were seen once. Specimen: blood. All receptors derive from a girl under 18 with multiple sclerosis. CDR3s include the opening cysteine and the closing phenylalanine or tryptophan. Each record gives: clone size, D gene, J gene, V gene, CDR3 protein, CDR3 DNA. The D gene is left open where the match is weak. Rows give clone size only sometimes, using once, few, many, or a class for an expanded clone.

.	TRBD2	TRBJ2-1	TRBV6-6	CASSYSLAGGYNEQFF	TGTGCCAGCAGTTACTCCCTAGCGGGGGGATACAATGAGCAGTTCTTC
.	TRBD1	TRBJ2-1	TRBV15	CATSSWDRGKSNEQFF	TGTGCCACCAGTAGCTGGGACAGGGGGAAAAGCAATGAGCAGTTCTTC
.	.	TRBJ2-3	TRBV9	CASSHHPGASTDTQYF	TGTGCCAGCAGTCACCACCCAGGAGCTAGCACAGATACGCAGTATTTT
.	.	TRBJ1-1	TRBV10-3	CAISDFEVEAFF	TGTGCCATCAGTGATTTTGAGGTTGAAGCTTTCTTT
.	TRBD1	TRBJ2-5	TRBV7-2	CASSFSRGQAGPRETQYF	TGTGCCAGCAGCTTCAGCAGGGGGCAGGCGGGGCCTAGAGAGACCCAGTACTTC
.	.	TRBJ1-2	TRBV20-1	CSARAGGGCTF	TGCAGTGCTAGAGCCGGGGGTGGCTGCACCTTC
.	TRBD1	TRBJ1-5	TRBV7-2	CASSFRGIEGPQHF	TGTGCCAGCAGCTTCAGGGGGATCGAGGGGCCCCAGCATTTT
.	TRBD2	TRBJ2-7	TRBV5-1	CASSRTSGAIAGYEQYF	TGCGCCAGCAGTCGGACTAGCGGGGCCATTGCTGGATACGAGCAGTACTTC
few	TRBD1	TRBJ2-5	TRBV5-6	CASSLIGTGKETQYF	TGTGCCAGCAGCTTGATCGGGACAGGGAAAGAGACCCAGTACTTC
.	.	TRBJ2-7	TRBV12-3/TRBV12-4	CASSLEQGRGYEQYF	TGTGCCAGCAGTTTGGAGCAGGGTAGGGGCTACGAGCAGTACTTC
.	TRBD2	TRBJ2-7	TRBV5-1	CASSLQPVGLAGVTEQYF	TGCGCCAGCAGCTTGCAACCGGTGGGACTAGCGGGAGTTACCGAGCAGTACTTC
.	.	TRBJ2-7	TRBV20-1	CSARDGYPSYEQYF	TGCAGTGCTAGAGATGGCTATCCCTCCTACGAGCAGTACTTC
few	TRBD2	TRBJ2-1	TRBV7-2	CASSLGLAGHNEQFF	TGTGCCAGCAGCTTAGGCCTAGCGGGACACAATGAGCAGTTCTTC
.	.	TRBJ1-1	TRBV30	CVWSSMNTEAFF	TGTGTCTGGTCCAGTATGAACACTGAAGCTTTCTTT
.	.	TRBJ1-4	TRBV28	CASSNPRRDNEKLFF	TGTGCCAGCAGTAACCCTCGTCGGGATAATGAAAAACTGTTTTTT
.	.	TRBJ2-7	TRBV29-1	CSAGWGADEQYF	TGCAGCGCTGGTTGGGGGGCCGACGAGCAGTACTTC
.	.	TRBJ2-5	TRBV11-3	CASSFYREKETQYF	TGTGCCAGCAGCTTTTATCGGGAAAAGGAGACCCAGTACTTC
few	TRBD1	TRBJ2-5	TRBV24-1	CATSRTGEETQYF	TGTGCCACCAGTCGGACAGGGGAAGAGACCCAGTACTTC
.	TRBD1	TRBJ2-1	TRBV7-9	CASSCVDRGEETQFF	TGTGCCAGCAGCTGCGTGGACAGGGGAGAAGAGACCCAGTTCTTC
few	TRBD1	TRBJ2-7	TRBV12-3/TRBV12-4	CASSVTGGRDEQYF	TGTGCCAGCAGTGTCACAGGGGGACGCGACGAGCAGTACTTC
.	.	TRBJ2-5	TRBV12-3/TRBV12-4	CASRGGSETQYF	TGTGCCAGCAGGGGCGGTAGTGAGACCCAGTACTTC
.	.	TRBJ1-5	TRBV4-1	CASSQARVNQPQHF	TGCGCCAGCAGCCAAGCAAGGGTCAATCAGCCCCAGCATTTT
.	.	TRBJ2-3	TRBV7-6	CASSPGTAFLQYF	TGTGCCAGCAGCCCAGGGACTGCCTTTCTGCAGTATTTT
.	.	TRBJ2-3	TRBV28	CATRSRYRRTADTQYF	TGTGCCACCCGTTCAAGGTACCGGCGTACGGCAGATACGCAGTATTTT
few	TRBD2	TRBJ2-1	TRBV29-1	CSVGGRGVSYNEQFF	TGCAGCGTTGGTGGCCGGGGGGTATCCTACAATGAGCAGTTCTTC
.	.	TRBJ2-1	TRBV29-1	CSVEPGIGLRPVFF	TGCAGCGTTGAACCAGGGATTGGACTCCGGCCTGTGTTCTTC
.	TRBD2	TRBJ2-1	TRBV5-1	CASSLESGLAGGPLYNEQFF	TGCGCCAGCAGCTTGGAGTCGGGACTAGCGGGAGGGCCCCTCTACAATGAGCAGTTCTTC
.	TRBD2	TRBJ2-7	TRBV20-1	CSAKYSSGKASEQYF	TGCAGTGCTAAGTATTCTAGCGGCAAAGCGAGCGAGCAGTACTTC
.	TRBD1	TRBJ2-3	TRBV12-3/TRBV12-4	CASSLDRAQMTGTDTQYF	TGTGCCAGCAGTTTGGACAGGGCACAAATGACTGGCACAGATACGCAGTATTTT
.	TRBD1	TRBJ2-7	TRBV3-1	CVSSPTNLGTGLYEQYF	TGTGTCAGCAGCCCGACAAACCTCGGGACAGGGCTATACGAGCAGTACTTC
.	.	TRBJ1-1	TRBV20-1	CSAKGPVAAFF	TGCAGTGCTAAAGGACCGGTAGCAGCTTTCTTT
few	.	TRBJ2-3	TRBV27	CASSLSRSDTQYF	TGTGCCAGCAGTTTATCGCGGTCAGATACGCAGTATTTT
many	TRBD1	TRBJ2-7	TRBV24-1	CATGGQNYEQYF	TGTGCCACCGGGGGACAGAACTACGAGCAGTACTTC
few	.	TRBJ1-2	TRBV12-3/TRBV12-4	CASSLDRAAPNYGYTF	TGTGCCAGCAGTTTAGATAGGGCGGCTCCTAACTATGGCTACACCTTC
.	TRBD2	TRBJ2-3	TRBV4-1	CASSRAIAGGLTDTQYF	TGCGCCAGCAGCCGGGCAATAGCGGGAGGTCTCACAGATACGCAGTATTTT
.	.	TRBJ1-1	TRBV10-3	CAISSQGVNTEAFF	TGTGCCATCAGCTCACAGGGTGTGAACACTGAAGCTTTCTTT
.	TRBD1	TRBJ1-1	TRBV12-3/TRBV12-4	CASSSLRYRGLYTEAFF	TGTGCCAGCAGTTCCCTCCGGTACAGGGGGCTTTACACTGAAGCTTTCTTT
.	.	TRBJ2-7	TRBV10-3	CAISEWGNSYEQYF	TGTGCCATCAGTGAATGGGGGAACTCCTACGAGCAGTACTTC
.	.	TRBJ2-1	TRBV5-6	CASSWDGRSYNEQFF	TGTGCCAGCAGCTGGGACGGTCGCTCCTACAATGAGCAGTTCTTC
.	.	TRBJ1-2	TRBV7-9	CASIRTEARGYTF	TGTGCCAGCATCCGGACGGAGGCACGCGGCTACACCTTC
.	.	TRBJ2-6	TRBV4-2	CASSPQGGKKPSGANVLTF	TGTGCCAGCAGCCCACAAGGGGGGAAAAAGCCCTCTGGGGCCAACGTCCTGACTTTC
.	TRBD2	TRBJ2-5	TRBV27	CASMVAGAGKTQYF	TGTGCCAGCATGGTAGCGGGGGCCGGGAAGACCCAGTACTTC
few	TRBD1	TRBJ2-3	TRBV7-9	CASRGFGTGITDTQYF	TGTGCCAGCAGGGGTTTCGGGACAGGAATCACAGATACGCAGTATTTT
.	.	TRBJ2-3	TRBV10-3	CAISGASTDTQYF	TGTGCCATCAGTGGGGCTAGCACAGATACGCAGTATTTT
.	.	TRBJ1-6	TRBV18	CASSSPPGPDSPLHF	TGTGCCAGCTCATCTCCGCCAGGCCCGGATTCACCCCTCCACTTT